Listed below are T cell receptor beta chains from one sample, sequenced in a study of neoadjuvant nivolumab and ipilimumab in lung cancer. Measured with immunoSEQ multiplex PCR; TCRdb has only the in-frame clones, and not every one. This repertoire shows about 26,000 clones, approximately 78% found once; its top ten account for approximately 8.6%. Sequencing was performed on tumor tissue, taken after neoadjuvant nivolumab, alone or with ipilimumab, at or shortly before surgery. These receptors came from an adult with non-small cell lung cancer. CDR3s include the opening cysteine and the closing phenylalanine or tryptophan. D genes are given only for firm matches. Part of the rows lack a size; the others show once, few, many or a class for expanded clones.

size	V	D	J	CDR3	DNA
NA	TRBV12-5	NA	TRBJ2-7	CASGWGPYEQYF	TGTGCTAGTGGTTGGGGTCCTTACGAGCAGTACTTC
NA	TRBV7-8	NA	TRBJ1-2	CASSFRGLVYGYTF	TGTGCCAGCAGCTTCAGGGGCCTCGTCTATGGCTACACCTTC
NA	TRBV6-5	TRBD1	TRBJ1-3	CASTPGTGSTIYF	TGTGCCAGCACCCCCGGGACAGGTAGCACCATATATTTT
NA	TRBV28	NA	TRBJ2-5	CASSFQGSWGETQYF	TGTGCCAGCAGTTTTCAAGGGTCTTGGGGAGAGACCCAGTACTTC
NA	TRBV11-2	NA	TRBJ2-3	CASSLVATDTQYF	TGTGCCAGCAGCCTCGTCGCCACAGATACGCAGTATTTT
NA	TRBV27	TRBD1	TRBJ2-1	CASSTGTGYNEQFF	TGTGCCAGCAGTACCGGGACAGGGTACAATGAGCAGTTCTTC
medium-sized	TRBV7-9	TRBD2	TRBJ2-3	CATKLAGATDTQYF	TGTGCCACCAAACTAGCGGGAGCCACGGATACGCAGTATTTT
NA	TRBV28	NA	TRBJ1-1	CASSFGTNTEAFF	TGTGCCAGCAGTTTCGGCACGAACACTGAAGCTTTCTTT
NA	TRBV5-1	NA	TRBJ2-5	CASSLVRETQYF	TGCGCCAGCAGCTTGGTCAGGGAGACCCAGTACTTC
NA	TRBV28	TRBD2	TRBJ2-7	CASSSRGLAGVYEQYF	TGTGCCAGCAGTTCCCGCGGACTAGCGGGGGTCTACGAGCAGTACTTC
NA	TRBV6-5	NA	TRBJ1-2	CASSPTENYGYTF	TGTGCCAGCAGCCCTACAGAGAACTATGGCTACACCTTC
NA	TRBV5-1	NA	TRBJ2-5	CASSLVIGRKTQYF	TGCGCCAGCAGCTTGGTTATAGGGAGAAAGACCCAGTACTTC
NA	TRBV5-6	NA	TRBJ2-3	CASSPPLGHGDSDTQYF	TGTGCCAGCAGCCCCCCGCTGGGTCACGGGGACTCAGATACGCAGTATTTT
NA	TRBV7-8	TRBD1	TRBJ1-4	CASSAYYGTGTNEKLFF	TGTGCCAGCAGCGCCTACTACGGGACAGGGACTAATGAAAAACTGTTTTTT
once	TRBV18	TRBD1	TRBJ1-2	CASSPGTGVYGYTF	TGTGCCAGCTCACCAGGGACAGGAGTCTATGGCTACACCTTC
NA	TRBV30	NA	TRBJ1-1	CAWSLKLLTLGEAFF	TGTGCCTGGAGTTTGAAGCTTTTGACCCTGGGAGAAGCTTTCTTT
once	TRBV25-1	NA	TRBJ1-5	CASSVQGVGQPQHF	TGTGCCAGCAGTGTACAGGGCGTGGGTCAGCCCCAGCATTTT